This is a list of T cell receptor beta chains from one sample in a study of T-cell reconstitution after alpha-beta-depleted transplantation in children. From the PCR reads, TCRdb called clonotypes with MiXCR, one entry per CDR3 protein. This sample yields about 260,000 distinct CDR3 sequences, of which 11% are seen a single time; about 25% belongs to the top ten. This specimen was peripheral blood, taken 180 days after TCRalphabeta/CD19-depleted stem cell transplant. The receptors originated from a male patient aged 2 to 9 who had a stem cell transplant for chronic granulomatous disease, so the T cells may come from the graft donor. Each CDR3 is given with its conserved first and last residue. Fields, in order: clone size, V gene, D gene, J gene, CDR3 protein, CDR3 DNA. A D gene is named only where the DNA matches it firmly. Expanded clones are given a class, and other clones once, few, many or no size at all.

size: many
V: TRBV3-1
D: .
J: TRBJ2-7
CDR3: CASSQADYEQYF
DNA: TGTGCCAGCAGCCAAGCAGACTACGAGCAGTACTTC

size: many
V: TRBV18
D: .
J: TRBJ2-3
CDR3: CASSPGDTNRNTQYF
DNA: TGTGCCAGCTCACCCGGAGACACAAATCGAAATACGCAGTATTTT

size: many
V: TRBV5-6
D: .
J: TRBJ2-5
CDR3: CASSLVSGETQYF
DNA: TGTGCCAGCAGCTTGGTTAGCGGAGAGACCCAGTACTTC

size: many
V: TRBV10-3
D: .
J: TRBJ2-5
CDR3: CAIGHRAQETQYF
DNA: TGTGCCATCGGTCACAGGGCTCAAGAGACCCAGTACTTC

size: many
V: TRBV12-3/TRBV12-4
D: .
J: TRBJ1-3
CDR3: CASSFSQGGNTIYF
DNA: TGTGCCAGCAGTTTTTCCCAGGGCGGAAACACCATATATTTT

size: many
V: TRBV5-1
D: TRBD2
J: TRBJ2-2
CDR3: CASSLTGVAGDTGELFF
DNA: TGCGCCAGCAGCCTGACGGGGGTAGCGGGAGACACCGGGGAGCTGTTTTTT

size: many
V: TRBV20-1
D: .
J: TRBJ1-5
CDR3: CSARDRESGNQPQHF
DNA: TGCAGTGCTAGAGATAGGGAATCGGGCAATCAGCCCCAGCATTTT

size: many
V: TRBV12-3/TRBV12-4
D: .
J: TRBJ2-1
CDR3: CASSLRGLDNEQFF
DNA: TGTGCCAGCAGTTTGCGGGGGCTGGACAATGAGCAGTTCTTC

size: many
V: TRBV10-1
D: TRBD2
J: TRBJ2-7
CDR3: CASISGLAGEGFYEQYF
DNA: TGCGCCAGCATTTCGGGACTAGCGGGAGAGGGATTCTACGAGCAGTACTTC

size: many
V: TRBV20-1
D: TRBD2
J: TRBJ2-3
CDR3: CSAESLAGGLDTQYF
DNA: TGCAGTGCTGAGAGCCTAGCGGGGGGGCTAGATACGCAGTATTTT

size: many
V: TRBV7-8
D: TRBD1
J: TRBJ2-4
CDR3: CASSLGILRDRVLNIQYF
DNA: TGTGCCAGCAGCTTAGGAATCCTCCGGGACAGGGTGCTAAACATTCAGTACTTC

size: many
V: TRBV3-1
D: .
J: TRBJ2-3
CDR3: CARFLPDTQYF
DNA: TGTGCCAGATTCCTTCCAGATACGCAGTATTTT

size: many
V: TRBV3-1
D: TRBD1
J: TRBJ2-1
CDR3: CASSHWDRGNNEQFF
DNA: TGTGCCAGCAGCCACTGGGACAGGGGAAACAATGAGCAGTTCTTC

size: .
V: TRBV28
D: .
J: TRBJ1-5
CDR3: CAKGPDQPQHF
DNA: TGTGCTAAAGGACCCGATCAGCCCCAGCATTTT

size: .
V: TRBV15
D: .
J: TRBJ2-4
CDR3: CATSPIGTIYIQYF
DNA: TGTGCCACCAGCCCAATTGGGACCATTTACATTCAGTACTTC

size: many
V: TRBV28
D: .
J: TRBJ2-6
CDR3: CASHRPGEGANVLTF
DNA: TGTGCCAGCCATCGCCCGGGGGAAGGGGCCAACGTCCTGACTTTC

size: many
V: TRBV5-4
D: .
J: TRBJ2-7
CDR3: CASSWGPGSYEQYF
DNA: TGTGCCAGCAGCTGGGGACCGGGCTCCTACGAGCAGTACTTC

size: many
V: TRBV5-1
D: .
J: TRBJ1-4
CDR3: CASSPGPATSELNNEKLFF
DNA: TGCGCCAGCAGCCCTGGGCCCGCGACATCGGAACTGAATAATGAAAAACTGTTTTTT

size: many
V: TRBV4-2
D: TRBD1
J: TRBJ1-2
CDR3: CASSQVPGGVYGYTF
DNA: TGTGCCAGCAGCCAAGTTCCAGGGGGCGTCTATGGCTACACCTTC

size: many
V: TRBV29-1
D: .
J: TRBJ1-1
CDR3: CSVCLSMNTEAFF
DNA: TGCAGCGTTTGTCTGTCCATGAACACTGAAGCTTTCTTT

size: many
V: TRBV30
D: .
J: TRBJ2-2
CDR3: CAWSGQNTGELFF
DNA: TGTGCCTGGAGTGGCCAAAACACCGGGGAGCTGTTTTTT

size: many
V: TRBV12-3/TRBV12-4
D: .
J: TRBJ2-3
CDR3: CASSFSVAETGTDTQYF
DNA: TGTGCCAGCAGTTTCTCCGTAGCGGAGACGGGCACAGATACGCAGTATTTT

size: many
V: TRBV7-8
D: .
J: TRBJ2-5
CDR3: CASSSGTETQYF
DNA: TGTGCCAGCAGCTCCGGGACTGAGACCCAGTACTTC

size: few
V: TRBV30
D: .
J: TRBJ2-2
CDR3: CAWRDPYGGTGELFF
DNA: TGTGCCTGGAGGGACCCGTATGGAGGGACCGGGGAGCTGTTTTTT

size: many
V: TRBV15
D: .
J: TRBJ2-5
CDR3: CATSRDQSPQETQYF
DNA: TGTGCCACCAGCAGAGATCAAAGTCCCCAAGAGACCCAGTACTTC

size: many
V: TRBV20-1
D: .
J: TRBJ1-5
CDR3: CSASNGGSQPQHF
DNA: TGCAGTGCTAGTAACGGGGGGAGCCAGCCCCAGCATTTT

size: many
V: TRBV20-1
D: TRBD2
J: TRBJ2-3
CDR3: CSAGNSGRKTDTQYF
DNA: TGCAGTGCTGGGAATAGCGGGAGAAAGACAGATACGCAGTATTTT

size: many
V: TRBV20-1
D: .
J: TRBJ2-1
CDR3: CSASGRMGYYNEQFF
DNA: TGCAGTGCTAGTGGCAGAATGGGCTACTACAATGAGCAGTTCTTC

size: many
V: TRBV20-1
D: TRBD2
J: TRBJ2-3
CDR3: CSAPSGGTQYF
DNA: TGCAGTGCCCCGTCGGGAGGTACGCAGTATTTT

size: many
V: TRBV5-1
D: TRBD2
J: TRBJ2-6
CDR3: CASSLGPAGGSGANVLTF
DNA: TGCGCCAGCAGCTTGGGCCCAGCGGGAGGGTCTGGGGCCAACGTCCTGACTTTC

size: many
V: TRBV20-1
D: TRBD2
J: TRBJ2-2
CDR3: CSAAGTSGAGELFF
DNA: TGCAGTGCCGCCGGGACTAGCGGGGCCGGGGAGCTGTTTTTT

size: many
V: TRBV10-3
D: .
J: TRBJ2-3
CDR3: CAISEAGGDTQYF
DNA: TGTGCCATCAGTGAGGCTGGGGGGGATACGCAGTATTTT

size: once
V: TRBV20-1
D: TRBD2
J: TRBJ2-7
CDR3: CSARDTGLDVEQYF
DNA: TGCAGTGCTAGAGATACGGGACTAGATGTCGAGCAGTACTTC

size: many
V: TRBV7-8
D: TRBD2
J: TRBJ2-1
CDR3: CASSLGEGGDEQFF
DNA: TGTGCCAGCAGCTTAGGGGAGGGAGGCGATGAGCAGTTCTTC

size: many
V: TRBV29-1
D: .
J: TRBJ2-1
CDR3: CSERTGASYNEQFF
DNA: TGCAGCGAGAGGACGGGGGCCTCCTACAATGAGCAGTTCTTC

size: many
V: TRBV4-1
D: .
J: TRBJ2-2
CDR3: CASSQAYTGELFF
DNA: TGCGCCAGCAGCCAGGCCTACACCGGGGAGCTGTTTTTT

size: many
V: TRBV20-1
D: .
J: TRBJ1-6
CDR3: CSARDRNRASSPLHF
DNA: TGCAGTGCTAGAGATCGAAACAGGGCAAGTTCACCCCTCCACTTT

size: many
V: TRBV5-1
D: .
J: TRBJ2-1
CDR3: CASSSEVGARDEQFF
DNA: TGCGCCAGCAGCTCGGAGGTAGGGGCGCGGGATGAGCAGTTCTTC

size: many
V: TRBV29-1
D: TRBD1
J: TRBJ2-2
CDR3: CSVGQRLTGELFF
DNA: TGCAGCGTGGGACAGCGTCTCACCGGGGAGCTGTTTTTT

size: many
V: TRBV6-1
D: .
J: TRBJ2-7
CDR3: CASTQWGQGSYEQYF
DNA: TGTGCCAGCACTCAGTGGGGGCAAGGATCCTACGAGCAGTACTTC

size: many
V: TRBV15
D: .
J: TRBJ2-7
CDR3: CATSRDLGEQYF
DNA: TGTGCCACCAGCAGAGATCTGGGGGAGCAGTACTTC

size: few
V: TRBV20-1
D: TRBD2
J: TRBJ2-1
CDR3: CSGPPPLAGVRNEQFF
DNA: TGCAGTGGCCCGCCCCCTCTAGCGGGAGTAAGGAATGAGCAGTTCTTC

size: .
V: TRBV12-3/TRBV12-4
D: .
J: TRBJ2-3
CDR3: CASSLAIREGGDTQYF
DNA: TGTGCCAGCAGTTTAGCTATAAGGGAGGGGGGAGATACGCAGTATTTT

size: many
V: TRBV28
D: .
J: TRBJ2-2
CDR3: CASQLPAVTGELFF
DNA: TGTGCCAGTCAGCTCCCTGCGGTCACCGGGGAGCTGTTTTTT

size: few
V: TRBV9
D: TRBD1
J: TRBJ2-5
CDR3: CASSDLGQGRETQYF
DNA: TGTGCCAGCAGCGACCTCGGACAGGGCCGAGAGACCCAGTACTTC

size: many
V: TRBV9
D: TRBD1
J: TRBJ2-5
CDR3: CATSRTGQGENQYF
DNA: TGTGCCACCTCCCGAACTGGACAGGGTGAGAACCAGTACTTC

size: many
V: TRBV4-1
D: .
J: TRBJ1-6
CDR3: CASSQAFVGVRSPLHF
DNA: TGCGCCAGCAGCCAAGCTTTCGTGGGGGTGCGGTCACCCCTCCACTTT

size: many
V: TRBV20-1
D: .
J: TRBJ2-7
CDR3: CSARDWEWASYEQYF
DNA: TGCAGTGCTAGAGACTGGGAGTGGGCCTCCTACGAGCAGTACTTC

size: many
V: TRBV29-1
D: .
J: TRBJ2-7
CDR3: CSVSYGTRNYEQYF
DNA: TGCAGCGTCTCTTACGGGACAAGAAATTACGAGCAGTACTTC

size: many
V: TRBV7-2
D: TRBD2
J: TRBJ2-3
CDR3: CASSLKLAGETDTQYF
DNA: TGTGCCAGCAGCCTTAAACTAGCGGGAGAGACAGATACGCAGTATTTT

size: many
V: TRBV7-8
D: .
J: TRBJ2-7
CDR3: CASSLVAGPYYEQYF
DNA: TGTGCCAGCAGCTTGGTTGCGGGCCCTTACTACGAGCAGTACTTC

size: many
V: TRBV20-1
D: .
J: TRBJ1-2
CDR3: CSARVGGQDRGNTF
DNA: TGCAGTGCTAGAGTGGGGGGACAAGATCGTGGCAACACCTTC

size: many
V: TRBV12-3/TRBV12-4
D: .
J: TRBJ1-5
CDR3: CASSFGPRGGAAQHF
DNA: TGTGCCAGCAGTTTTGGGCCGAGGGGTGGGGCAGCCCAGCATTTT